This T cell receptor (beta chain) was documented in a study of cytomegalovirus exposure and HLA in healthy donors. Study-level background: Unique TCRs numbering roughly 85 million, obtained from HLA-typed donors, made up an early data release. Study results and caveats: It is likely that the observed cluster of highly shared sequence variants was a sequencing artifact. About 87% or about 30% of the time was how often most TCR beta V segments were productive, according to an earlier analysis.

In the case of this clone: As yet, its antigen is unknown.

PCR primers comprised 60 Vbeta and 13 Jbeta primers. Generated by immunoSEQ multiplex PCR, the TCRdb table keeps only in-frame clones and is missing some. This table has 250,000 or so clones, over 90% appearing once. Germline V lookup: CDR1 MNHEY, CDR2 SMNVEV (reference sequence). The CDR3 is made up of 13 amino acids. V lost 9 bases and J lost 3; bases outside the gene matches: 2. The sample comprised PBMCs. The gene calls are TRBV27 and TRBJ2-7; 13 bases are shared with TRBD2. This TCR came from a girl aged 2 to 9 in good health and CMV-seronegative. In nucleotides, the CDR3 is TGTGCCAGTAGACTAGCGGGGGGCTACGAGCAGTACTTC. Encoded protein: CASRLAGGYEQYF.